The clone carrying this T cell receptor beta chain was seen just once. The antigen remains undetermined. Both blood RNA, taken from unsorted whole blood, and germline DNA were extracted. Among the patients, all had chronic HBV infection and none had been treated. This specimen comes from a study of tumor-infiltrating lymphocytes in primary liver carcinoma. Study in general: Ages ranged from 30 to 69, with HCC or mixed HCC-cholangiocarcinoma. The study's findings and limits: The study found a significantly higher top-250-clone fraction in tumors than in blood (p = 0.039).

A primer matching the constant region was used to make TCR beta cDNA from approximately 500 ng of total RNA. Libraries covering TCR beta were generated through three nested multiplex PCR rounds (using a slightly modified ARM-PCR). Researchers ran the first two PCR rounds for approximately 10 cycles each with TRBV1-TRBV30 forward primers and a C-beta reverse primer. TCRdb reprocessed the multiplex PCR reads via MiXCR and lists one record per CDR3 protein. The table lists approximately 320,000 distinct CDR3 sequences, 50% to 75% of them singletons. CDR3 length: 14 residues. CDR1 and CDR2 from the germline V gene are MNHEY and SVGAGI. V dropped 5 bases and J dropped 10; count of bases not matched to a gene: 10.

The V and J genes are TRBV6-5 and TRBJ1-4; 7 bases are a match to TRBD1. The source of this sequence is a woman aged 25 to 39 with primary liver carcinoma and hepatitis B virus infection. Specimen: peripheral blood. CDR3 in DNA: TGTGCCAGCAGTAATTACAGGGGAGGCGTAAAACTGTTTTTT. Its translation is CASSNYRGGVKLFF.